A selection of T cell receptor beta chains follows, all from one sample in a study of beta chain features in type 1 diabetes. Libraries were prepared by immunoSEQ multiplex PCR; TCRdb keeps only in-frame clonotypes and omits some of them. The data show around 130,000 clones, 15% to 20% seen once. Sequencing used central memory CD4+ T cells from blood. These receptors were collected from a man aged 25-40 years with type 1 diabetes. The CDR3 runs from the conserved cysteine through the conserved F or W. Fields, in order: CDR3 protein, CDR3 DNA, V gene, D gene, J gene, CDR3 length, clone size. The D gene is left open where the match is weak. Some rows mark clone size as missing; the rest say once, few, many or name a class of expanded clone.

CDR3: CASSQGDTGGEQYF
DNA: TGCGCCAGCAGCCAAGGGGATACAGGGGGCGAGCAGTACTTC
V: TRBV4-3
D: TRBD1
J: TRBJ2-7
length: 14
size: .

CDR3: CASSDSYGYTF
DNA: TGTGCCAGCAGCGACAGCTATGGCTACACCTTC
V: TRBV28
D: .
J: TRBJ1-2
length: 11
size: .

CDR3: CASGLAGLSYNEQFF
DNA: TGCGCCAGCGGGTTAGCGGGCCTCTCCTACAATGAGCAGTTCTTC
V: TRBV10-2
D: TRBD2
J: TRBJ2-1
length: 15
size: .

CDR3: CASPGDWDRANVLTF
DNA: TGTGCCTCTCCTGGGGATTGGGACAGGGCTAACGTCCTGACTTTC
V: TRBV30
D: TRBD1
J: TRBJ2-6
length: 15
size: many

CDR3: CAISDGDRAAYEQYF
DNA: TGTGCCATCAGTGACGGGGACAGGGCGGCCTACGAGCAGTACTTC
V: TRBV10-3
D: TRBD1
J: TRBJ2-7
length: 15
size: .

CDR3: CASSPSGNEQFF
DNA: TGTGCCAGCTCACCGAGCGGCAATGAGCAGTTCTTC
V: TRBV18
D: .
J: TRBJ2-1
length: 12
size: .

CDR3: CAWSFTGELFF
DNA: TGTGCCTGGAGTTTCACCGGGGAGCTGTTTTTT
V: TRBV30
D: .
J: TRBJ2-2
length: 11
size: .

CDR3: CSVDRPGLETQYF
DNA: TGCAGCGTTGACAGGCCGGGGTTGGAGACCCAGTACTTC
V: TRBV29-1
D: .
J: TRBJ2-5
length: 13
size: few

CDR3: CASSLGRSPLHF
DNA: TGTGCCAGCAGTTTAGGGAGATCACCCCTCCACTTT
V: TRBV28
D: .
J: TRBJ1-6
length: 12
size: medium-sized

CDR3: CASSSLAGAYNEQFF
DNA: TGTGCCAGCAGCTCACTAGCGGGGGCTTACAATGAGCAGTTCTTC
V: TRBV7-9
D: TRBD2
J: TRBJ2-1
length: 15
size: few

CDR3: CASSSVRREQYF
DNA: TGTGCCAGCAGCTCGGTCCGGCGCGAGCAGTACTTC
V: TRBV7-2
D: .
J: TRBJ2-7
length: 12
size: .